These 5 T cell receptor beta chains came from one sample sequenced in a study of cytomegalovirus exposure and HLA in healthy donors. PCR amplification relied on 60 Vbeta primers (plus 13 Jbeta primers). Assay: immunoSEQ multiplex PCR; the TCRdb copy retains only in-frame clones and omits some. Here the sample spans 90,000 to 95,000 clones, more than 75% being singletons. What was sequenced was PBMCs. The receptors derive from a man aged 18 to 35 in good health and CMV-seronegative.

The V call is TRBV18, the J call TRBJ2-7, with TRBD1 matching 7 bases. The CDR3 runs 14 residues. Trimming took 3 bases from V and 4 from J; bases not matched to a gene: 6. Germline V gene sequence: CDR1 KGHSH, CDR2 LQKENI. The CDR3 DNA follows: TGTGCCAGCTCACCCGGGACAGATCGATACGAGCAGTACTTC. Amino acid sequence: CASSPGTDRYEQYF.

The chain has TRBV6-1 and TRBJ1-6, with D maybe TRBD1 (6 bases). V shed 6 bases and J shed 7 bases, with 13 bases lying between them. This CDR3 is 14 amino acids long. The germline V gene has CDR1 MNHNS and CDR2 SASEGT. CDR3 in amino acids: CASSGGAGNSPLHF. The CDR3 coding sequence is TGTGCCAGCAGCGGGGGGGCGGGGAATTCACCCCTCCACTTT.

This chain uses TRBV12-5 with TRBJ2-2, with D uncertain. V lost 1 base and J lost 6, with 6 bases in between. Per germline, CDR1 LGHNT and CDR2 FRNRAP. The CDR3 contains 13 residues. CDR3 DNA: TGTGCTAGTGGTTTGGACAGATCCGGGGAGCTGTTTTTT. Translated, it gives CASGLDRSGELFF.

The rearrangement joins TRBV5-1 to TRBJ1-5, with TRBD1 as a possible D gene (5 bases). CDR1 and CDR2 (germline): SGHRS, YFSETQ. Trimming cost V 4 bases and J 3 bases, with 14 bases left between them. The CDR3 length is 15 residues. The CDR3 is CASSPWGEANQPQHF. CDR3 sequence (DNA): TGCGCCAGCAGCCCCTGGGGGGAGGCCAATCAGCCCCAGCATTTT.

This clone was seen a few times. The rearrangement joins TRBV10-1 to TRBJ1-1; weak D call: TRBD1 (5 bases). The CDR3 extends over 12 amino acids. Germline V CDR1 and CDR2: WNHNN, SYGVQD (reference sequence). The V end was cut by 9 bases, the J end by 1 base, with 9 bases between. As DNA, the CDR3 is TGCGCCAGAAACAGGCAGAACACTGAAGCTTTCTTT. Its translation is CARNRQNTEAFF.